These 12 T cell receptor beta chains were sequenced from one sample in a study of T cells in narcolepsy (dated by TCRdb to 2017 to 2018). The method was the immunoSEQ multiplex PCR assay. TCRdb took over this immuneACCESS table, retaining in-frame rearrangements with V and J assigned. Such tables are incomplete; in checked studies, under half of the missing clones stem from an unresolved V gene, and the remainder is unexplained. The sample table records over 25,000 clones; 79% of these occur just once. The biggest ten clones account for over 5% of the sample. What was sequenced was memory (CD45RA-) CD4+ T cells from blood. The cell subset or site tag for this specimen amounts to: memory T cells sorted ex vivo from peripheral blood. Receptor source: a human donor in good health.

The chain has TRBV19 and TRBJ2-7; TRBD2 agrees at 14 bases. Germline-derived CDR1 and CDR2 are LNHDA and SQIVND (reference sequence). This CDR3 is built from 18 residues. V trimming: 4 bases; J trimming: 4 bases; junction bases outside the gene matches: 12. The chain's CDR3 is CASSKYPLTSGGAYEQYF. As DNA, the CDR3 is TGTGCCAGTAGTAAGTACCCCTTGACTAGCGGGGGGGCGTACGAGCAGTACTTC.

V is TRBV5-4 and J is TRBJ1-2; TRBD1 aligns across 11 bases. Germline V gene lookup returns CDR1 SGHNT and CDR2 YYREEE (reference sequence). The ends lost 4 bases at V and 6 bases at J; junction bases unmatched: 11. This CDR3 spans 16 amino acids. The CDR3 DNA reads TGTGCCAGCAGCCTCGGACAGGGGGCGATATTCAATGGCTACACCTTC. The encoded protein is CASSLGQGAIFNGYTF.

The DNA for the CDR3 is TGTGCCAGCTCACCACGTTTCACAGCTGTCTCTGGAAACACCATATATTTT. Translation: CASSPRFTAVSGNTIYF. The V and J genes are TRBV18 and TRBJ1-3, with D uncertain. The germline CDR1 and CDR2 sequences are KGHSH and LQKENI. Trimming removed 1 base at V and 0 bases at J, with 13 bases between. The CDR3 runs 17 residues.

CDR3 nucleotide sequence: TGTGCCAGCTCACGGATAGGACAGGGGGATTCACCCCTCCACTTT. Protein sequence: CASSRIGQGDSPLHF. The chain uses TRBV18 and TRBJ1-6, with 10 positions matching TRBD1. The CDR3 has 15 residues. Germline V gene lookup returns CDR1 KGHSH and CDR2 LQKENI. J lost 8 bases, V lost 4 bases, and 5 bases had no gene match.

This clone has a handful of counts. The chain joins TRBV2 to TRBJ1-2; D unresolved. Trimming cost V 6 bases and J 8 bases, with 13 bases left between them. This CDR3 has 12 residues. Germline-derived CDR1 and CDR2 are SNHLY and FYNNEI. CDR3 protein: CASSLDMAGYTF. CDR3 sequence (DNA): TGTGCCAGCAGCTTAGACATGGCCGGCTACACCTTC. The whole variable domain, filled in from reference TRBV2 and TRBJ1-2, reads EPEVTQTPSHQVTQMGQEVILRCVPISNHLYFYWYRQILGQKVEFLVSFYNNEISEKSEIFDDQFSVERPDGSNFTLKIRSTKLEDSAMYFCASSLDMAGYTFGSGTRLTVV.

The CDR3 spells CASSFLGGGRAETQYF. The DNA for the CDR3 is TGTGCCAGCAGTTTTCTAGGGGGCGGCCGGGCGGAGACCCAGTACTTC. The rearrangement joins TRBV28 to TRBJ2-5; 7 bases are shared with TRBD1. This CDR3 region has 16 residues. V dropped 3 bases and J dropped 5; count of bases not matched to a gene: 12. CDR1 is MDHEN and CDR2 is SYDVKM in the germline V gene.

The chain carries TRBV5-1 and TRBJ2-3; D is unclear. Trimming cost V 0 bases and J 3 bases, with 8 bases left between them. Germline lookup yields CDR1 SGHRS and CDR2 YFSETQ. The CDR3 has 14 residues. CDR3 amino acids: CASSLGPVTDTQYF. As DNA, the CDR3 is TGCGCCAGCAGCTTGGGTCCAGTAACAGATACGCAGTATTTT.

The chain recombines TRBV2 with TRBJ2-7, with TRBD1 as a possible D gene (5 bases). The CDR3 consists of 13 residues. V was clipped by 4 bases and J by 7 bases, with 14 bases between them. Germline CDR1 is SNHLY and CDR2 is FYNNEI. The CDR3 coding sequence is TGTGCCAGCAGTGCGACAGCCTTAGGGGAGCAGTACTTC. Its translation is CASSATALGEQYF. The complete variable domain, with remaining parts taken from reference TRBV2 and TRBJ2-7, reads EPEVTQTPSHQVTQMGQEVILRCVPISNHLYFYWYRQILGQKVEFLVSFYNNEISEKSEIFDDQFSVERPDGSNFTLKIRSTKLEDSAMYFCASSATALGEQYFGPGTRLTVT.

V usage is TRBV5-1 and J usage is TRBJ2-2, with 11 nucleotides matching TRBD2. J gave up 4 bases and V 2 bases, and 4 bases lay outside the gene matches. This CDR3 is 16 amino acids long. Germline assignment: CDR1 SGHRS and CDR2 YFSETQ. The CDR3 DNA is TGCGCCAGCAGCTTTAGCGGGGGGGCCGGCACCGGGGAGCTGTTTTTT. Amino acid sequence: CASSFSGGAGTGELFF.

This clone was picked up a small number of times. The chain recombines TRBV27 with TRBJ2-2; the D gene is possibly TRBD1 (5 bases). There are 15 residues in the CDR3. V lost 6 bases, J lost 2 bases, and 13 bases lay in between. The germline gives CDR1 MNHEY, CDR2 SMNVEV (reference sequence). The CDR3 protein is CASRGRVLNTGELFF. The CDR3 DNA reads TGTGCCAGCAGAGGCAGGGTTCTAAACACCGGGGAGCTGTTTTTT.

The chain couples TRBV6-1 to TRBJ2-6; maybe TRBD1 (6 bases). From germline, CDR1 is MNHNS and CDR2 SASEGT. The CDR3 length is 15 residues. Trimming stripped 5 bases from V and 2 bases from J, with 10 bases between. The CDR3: CASSSSGAGANVLTF. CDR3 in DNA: TGTGCCAGCAGTTCGTCAGGGGCTGGGGCCAACGTCCTGACTTTC.

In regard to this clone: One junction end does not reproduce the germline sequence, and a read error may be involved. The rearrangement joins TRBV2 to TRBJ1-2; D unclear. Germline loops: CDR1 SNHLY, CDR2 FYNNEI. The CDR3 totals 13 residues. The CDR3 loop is CATSQERNYGYTF. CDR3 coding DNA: TGTGCCACCAGTCAGGAGAGGAACTATGGCTACACCTTC. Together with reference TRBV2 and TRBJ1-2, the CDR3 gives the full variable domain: EPEVTQTPSHQVTQMGQEVILRCVPISNHLYFYWYRQILGQKVEFLVSFYNNEISEKSEIFDDQFSVERPDGSNFTLKIRSTKLEDSAMYFCATSQERNYGYTFGSGTRLTVV.